The rows below give T cell receptor beta chains drawn from one sample of a study of T cell responses to AZD1222 COVID-19 vaccine. Profiled with immunoSEQ multiplex PCR; TCRdb holds only in-frame clones, not every one. The repertoire includes 100,000 to 140,000 clones, 92% of them detected once, and 7.5% to 9.5% sits in the top ten. The material was peripheral blood, obtained 28 days after the second AZD1222 dose. The receptor set was obtained from an adult who received the AZD1222 COVID-19 vaccine. Each CDR3 is given with its conserved first and last residue. A D gene is named only where the DNA matches it firmly. Clone size is stated in some rows and not others, as once, few, many or a class when expanded.

>-|-|TRBV15|TRBJ1-5
CATSRGRATNQPQHF
TGTGCCACCAGCAGAGGCAGGGCTACCAATCAGCCCCAGCATTTT
>-|-|TRBV25-1|TRBJ1-5
CASSEGVGPQHF
TGTGCCAGCAGTGAAGGCGTGGGGCCCCAGCATTTT
>-|-|TRBV19|TRBJ1-2
CASKGISNYGYTF
TGTGCCAGTAAGGGCATCTCTAACTATGGCTACACCTTC
>-|TRBD1|TRBV5-1|TRBJ2-7
CASSFPGTGLIDEQYF
TGCGCCAGCAGCTTCCCCGGGACAGGGCTTATCGACGAGCAGTACTTC
>-|TRBD1|TRBV6-5|TRBJ1-5
CASSQDRVHQPQHF
TGTGCCAGCAGTCAGGACAGGGTTCATCAGCCCCAGCATTTT
>-|-|TRBV3-1/TRBV3-2|TRBJ2-7
CASSSNFYEQYF
TGTGCCAGCAGCTCTAACTTTTACGAGCAGTACTTC
>-|TRBD2|TRBV27|TRBJ2-3
CASSFLAATDTQYF
TGTGCCAGCAGTTTTCTAGCGGCCACAGATACGCAGTATTTT
>once|TRBD1|TRBV6-5|TRBJ1-5
CASSSGQGHYQPQHF
TGTGCCAGCAGTTCGGGACAGGGACATTATCAGCCCCAGCATTTT
>-|-|TRBV15|TRBJ1-5
CATSRGTGTDAGSNQPQHF
TGTGCCACCAGCAGAGGAACCGGGACGGATGCTGGTAGCAATCAGCCCCAGCATTTT
>-|-|TRBV6-5|TRBJ1-6
CASSTRLGGNSPLHF
TGTGCCAGCAGTACCCGGTTAGGGGGTAATTCACCCCTCCACTTT
>-|TRBD1|TRBV29-1|TRBJ1-2
CSAWDRQYGYTF
TGCAGCGCTTGGGACAGGCAATATGGCTACACCTTC
>-|-|TRBV7-2|TRBJ1-3
CASSLGQADSGNTIYF
TGTGCCAGCAGCTTAGGACAGGCGGACTCTGGAAACACCATATATTTT
>-|TRBD1|TRBV3-1/TRBV3-2|TRBJ1-6
CASSEGQYNSPLHF
TGTGCCAGCAGTGAGGGACAGTATAATTCACCCCTCCACTTT
>-|-|TRBV23-1|TRBJ1-5
CASNPRGGLQYNQPQHF
TGCGCCAGCAATCCAAGAGGGGGGCTCCAATATAATCAGCCCCAGCATTTT
>-|-|TRBV28|TRBJ1-1
CASSLDTEAFF
TGTGCCAGCAGTTTAGACACTGAAGCTTTCTTT
>once|TRBD1|TRBV5-1|TRBJ1-1
CASSRWDSHTEAFF
TGCGCCAGCAGCAGATGGGACAGCCACACTGAAGCTTTCTTT
>-|-|TRBV27|TRBJ2-7
CASRRVGPLSYEQYF
TGTGCCAGCCGGAGGGTAGGCCCCCTTTCCTACGAGCAGTACTTC
>once|TRBD1|TRBV5-1|TRBJ1-3
CASSVGQGSGNTIYF
TGCGCCAGCAGCGTTGGACAGGGGTCTGGAAACACCATATATTTT
>few|TRBD1|TRBV9|TRBJ1-1
CASSVTTGYTEAFF
TGTGCCAGCAGCGTTACGACAGGGTACACTGAAGCTTTCTTT
>-|-|TRBV15|TRBJ2-1
CATSGILETNEQFF
TGTGCCACCAGCGGTATCCTAGAGACAAATGAGCAGTTCTTC
>-|-|TRBV30|TRBJ1-5
CAWSTVSNQPQHF
TGTGCCTGGTCGACAGTTAGCAATCAGCCCCAGCATTTT
>-|TRBD2|TRBV5-1|TRBJ2-3
CASSLGTSVPDTQYF
TGCGCCAGCAGCTTGGGGACTAGCGTGCCAGATACGCAGTATTTT
>-|-|TRBV7-8|TRBJ2-2
CASSLASFTGELFF
TGTGCCAGCAGCTTAGCTAGTTTCACCGGGGAGCTGTTTTTT
>-|-|TRBV23-1|TRBJ2-2
CASSRLPGSSNTGELFF
TGCGCCAGCAGTCGCCTTCCTGGATCTTCGAACACCGGGGAGCTGTTTTTT
>-|-|TRBV27|TRBJ1-3
CASKQGVGGNTIYF
TGTGCCAGCAAACAGGGTGTAGGTGGAAACACCATATATTTT
>-|TRBD2|TRBV9|TRBJ2-7
CASSPGLAASYEQYF
TGTGCCAGCAGCCCGGGACTAGCGGCGTCCTACGAGCAGTACTTC
>-|TRBD1|TRBV5-6|TRBJ2-1
CASSLPSPDRNNEQFF
TGTGCCAGCAGCCTCCCGTCCCCGGACAGGAACAATGAGCAGTTCTTC
>-|-|TRBV28|TRBJ2-2
CASSPPTLRGELFF
TGTGCCAGCAGTCCGCCAACCTTGAGGGGGGAGCTGTTTTTT
>-|-|TRBV7-2|TRBJ1-5
CASSTLLGKDQPQHF
TGTGCCAGCAGCACCCTCTTGGGCAAAGATCAGCCCCAGCATTTT
>few|-|TRBV29-1|TRBJ1-4
CSVRRQDEKLFF
TGCAGCGTTAGACGGCAAGATGAAAAACTGTTTTTT
>-|-|TRBV12-3/TRBV12-4|TRBJ2-7
CASSSNYEQYF
TGTGCCAGCAGTTCAAACTACGAGCAGTACTTC
>-|TRBD2|TRBV11-3|TRBJ2-1
CASSLDSGTYNEQFF
TGTGCCAGCAGCTTAGATAGCGGGACATACAATGAGCAGTTCTTC
>-|-|TRBV4-1|TRBJ1-2
CASSQDRGFGYTF
TGCGCCAGCAGCCAAGACAGGGGTTTTGGCTACACCTTC
>-|-|TRBV7-9|TRBJ1-1
CASSFVQGQEAFF
TGTGCCAGCAGCTTTGTACAGGGACAAGAAGCTTTCTTT
>-|TRBD2|TRBV4-3|TRBJ2-7
CASSQGGLAYSSYEQYF
TGCGCCAGCAGCCAAGGGGGACTAGCATACAGCTCCTACGAGCAGTACTTC
>-|-|TRBV28|TRBJ1-2
CASSLGGGGYTF
TGTGCCAGCAGTCTAGGGGGGGGTGGCTACACCTTC
>-|TRBD1|TRBV7-2|TRBJ2-7
CASSLAWDRPYEQYF
TGTGCCAGCAGCTTAGCTTGGGACAGGCCCTACGAGCAGTACTTC
>-|-|TRBV7-2|TRBJ2-1
CASRSENNEQFF
TGTGCCAGCAGATCAGAGAACAATGAGCAGTTCTTC
>-|-|TRBV3-1/TRBV3-2|TRBJ1-3
CASSPVQDFSGNTIYF
TGTGCCAGCAGCCCTGTACAGGACTTCTCTGGAAACACCATATATTTT
>-|-|TRBV27|TRBJ1-6
CASRGRGASNSPLHF
TGTGCCAGCAGGGGCCGGGGGGCCTCTAATTCACCCCTCCACTTT
>-|-|TRBV30|TRBJ1-1
CAGRWEGFTEAFF
TGTGCCGGACGGTGGGAGGGGTTCACTGAAGCTTTCTTT
>-|TRBD1|TRBV5-1|TRBJ1-5
CASSRTGRNQPQHF
TGCGCCAGCAGCCGGACAGGGCGAAATCAGCCCCAGCATTTT